The TCR beta chain described here comes from a study of cytomegalovirus exposure and HLA in healthy donors. Concerning this clone: As yet, its antigen is unknown.

Study outcomes and limitations: Diagnosis of cytomegalovirus status made by the classifier reportedly showed high specificity and sensitivity. Most TCR sequences were seen very rarely across donors, but some public TCRs occurred in many.

The donors were part of the approximately 120-subject validation cohort, which stood apart from the 666-subject first cohort. With 5 bases removed from V and 0 bases from J, the gap between germline ends came to 18 bases. The germline V gene encodes CDR1 SGHRS and CDR2 YFSETQ. This CDR3 spans 16 amino acids. TCRdb's table, derived via immunoSEQ multiplex PCR, lists solely in-frame clones and lacks some. The sample comprises 150,000 to 200,000 clones, approximately 78% of which are singletons, and around 1.2% rests with the top ten. The sample consisted of PBMCs. This clonotype was sampled from a woman in her 30s in good health and CMV-seronegative. This rearrangement joins TRBV5-1 to TRBJ2-7; D unclear. The CDR3 here is CASSSAEAKPSYEQYF. In DNA form, the CDR3 reads TGCGCCAGCAGTTCTGCAGAGGCGAAACCCTCCTACGAGCAGTACTTC.